The T cell receptor beta chain described here comes from a study of blood T cell repertoires in COVID-19. At the level of the study: Samples taken during acute and convalescent COVID-19 were collected in the United States, Italy and Spain. T cells, B-cell-depleted T cells, or PBMCs provided the cDNA or gDNA that served as material.

The trim removed 3 bases at V and 4 bases at J, leaving 3 bases unmatched. Germline V gives CDR1 SGHRS, CDR2 YFSETQ. The CDR3 totals 15 residues. Clones were read by immunoSEQ multiplex PCR, and TCRdb kept only the in-frame ones, dropping some. Here the sample spans under 250,000 clones, about 89% being singletons. This chain links TRBV5-1 with TRBJ2-1, with 11 bases lining up with TRBD2. The receptor's source is a man in his fifties or sixties who had recovered from COVID-19. The sequencing sample was made of peripheral blood. The CDR3 protein is CASSSGLADYNEQFF. CDR3 nucleotides: TGCGCCAGCAGCTCGGGACTAGCGGATTACAATGAGCAGTTCTTC.